These T cell receptor beta chains were read from a single sample in a study of shared clonotypes between healthy human individuals. Sequencing was performed with immunoSEQ multiplex PCR; in TCRdb, only in-frame clones are kept and a portion is missing. The repertoire holds 2 million to 3 million clones, with 93% as singletons. The sequencing input was naive CD4+ T cells from PBMCs. These TCRs come from a man aged 18 to 29 in good health. Some clones in this sample may be carry-over from other donors' samples. The CDR3 runs from the conserved cysteine through the conserved F or W. Fields, in order: CDR3 length, V gene, J gene, D gene, clone size, CDR3 protein, CDR3 DNA. A D gene is named only where the DNA matches it firmly. Where a row states a size, it is once, few, many or the class of an expanded clone; other rows omit it.

length: 15
V: TRBV27
J: TRBJ1-1
D: .
size: once
CDR3: CASSWLISGDSEYFF
DNA: TGTGCCAGCAGTTGGCTCATTTCGGGCGACAGTGAGTACTTCTTT

length: 17
V: TRBV7-2
J: TRBJ2-4
D: TRBD2
size: .
CDR3: CASSYNGGSSTKNIQYF
DNA: TGTGCCAGCAGCTATAACGGGGGGAGCTCAACCAAAAACATTCAGTACTTC

length: 12
V: TRBV6-5
J: TRBJ2-5
D: .
size: .
CDR3: CARRTAQETQYF
DNA: TGTGCCAGAAGGACTGCGCAAGAGACCCAGTACTTC

length: 16
V: TRBV9
J: TRBJ1-1
D: .
size: .
CDR3: CASSPEVGQPNTEAFF
DNA: TGTGCCAGCAGCCCTGAGGTAGGACAGCCGAACACTGAAGCTTTCTTT

length: 13
V: TRBV11-3
J: TRBJ1-1
D: .
size: .
CDR3: CASSLSVGTEAFF
DNA: TGTGCCAGCAGCTTATCCGTGGGAACTGAAGCTTTCTTT

length: 16
V: TRBV10-2
J: TRBJ2-7
D: TRBD2
size: .
CDR3: CASSGLAGALSYEQYF
DNA: TGCGCCAGCAGTGGGCTAGCGGGAGCGCTCTCCTACGAGCAGTACTTC

length: 15
V: TRBV7-2
J: TRBJ2-7
D: TRBD2
size: once
CDR3: CASSPRLAGAYEQYF
DNA: TGTGCCAGCAGCCCAAGACTAGCGGGAGCCTACGAGCAGTACTTC

length: 18
V: TRBV4-1
J: TRBJ2-3
D: TRBD2
size: .
CDR3: CASSQDSLAGVRADTQYF
DNA: TGCGCCAGCAGCCAAGATAGCCTAGCGGGAGTTAGAGCAGATACGCAGTATTTT

length: 15
V: TRBV25-1
J: TRBJ2-1
D: .
size: .
CDR3: CASSRGGLSRYEQFF
DNA: TGTGCCAGCAGCCGAGGGGGGCTTAGTCGGTATGAGCAGTTCTTC

length: 12
V: TRBV6-6
J: TRBJ2-3
D: .
size: .
CDR3: CASSYILDTQYF
DNA: TGTGCCAGCAGCTACATCCTCGATACGCAGTATTTT

length: 11
V: TRBV7-9
J: TRBJ1-1
D: .
size: .
CDR3: CASALNTEAFF
DNA: TGTGCCAGCGCCCTGAACACTGAAGCTTTCTTT

length: 16
V: TRBV19
J: TRBJ2-1
D: .
size: .
CDR3: CASRPWGRVNYNEQFF
DNA: TGTGCCAGTAGGCCCTGGGGCAGGGTTAACTACAATGAGCAGTTCTTC

length: 14
V: TRBV5-1
J: TRBJ1-3
D: .
size: .
CDR3: CASSLVGPGNTIYF
DNA: TGCGCCAGCAGCTTGGTAGGGCCTGGAAACACCATATATTTT

length: 18
V: TRBV4-3
J: TRBJ2-1
D: .
size: .
CDR3: CASSQGARGRGISNEQFF
DNA: TGCGCCAGCAGCCAAGGCGCGAGGGGGAGAGGGATCAGCAATGAGCAGTTCTTC

length: 14
V: TRBV2
J: TRBJ1-1
D: .
size: .
CDR3: CASSERAENTEAFF
DNA: TGTGCCAGCAGTGAAAGGGCAGAGAACACTGAAGCTTTCTTT

length: 16
V: TRBV4-1
J: TRBJ2-3
D: TRBD2
size: .
CDR3: CASSLRLAGYTDTQYF
DNA: TGCGCCAGCAGCCTAAGACTAGCGGGCTACACAGATACGCAGTATTTT

length: 15
V: TRBV21-1
J: TRBJ2-7
D: .
size: .
CDR3: CASSSPGQGIDEQYF
DNA: TGTGCCAGCAGCTCGCCGGGACAGGGGATCGACGAGCAGTACTTC

length: 17
V: TRBV27
J: TRBJ2-1
D: TRBD2
size: .
CDR3: CASSLSIGTSGGNEQFF
DNA: TGTGCCAGCAGTTTATCGATAGGGACTAGCGGGGGGAATGAGCAGTTCTTC

length: 14
V: TRBV18
J: TRBJ1-5
D: .
size: .
CDR3: CASSPGRSNQPQHF
DNA: TGTGCCAGCTCACCAGGGCGGAGCAATCAGCCCCAGCATTTT

length: 17
V: TRBV19
J: TRBJ1-5
D: .
size: .
CDR3: CASSISPYYVRSQPQHF
DNA: TGTGCCAGTAGTATTTCTCCGTATTACGTCCGGAGTCAGCCCCAGCATTTT

length: 13
V: TRBV6-5
J: TRBJ2-5
D: .
size: .
CDR3: CASCRGSRETQYF
DNA: TGTGCCAGCTGCAGGGGCTCCCGAGAGACCCAGTACTTC

length: 16
V: TRBV5-5
J: TRBJ2-1
D: .
size: .
CDR3: CASSLFSVSGGNEQFF
DNA: TGTGCCAGCAGCTTGTTCAGTGTTAGTGGGGGCAATGAGCAGTTCTTC

length: 15
V: TRBV9
J: TRBJ2-1
D: TRBD2
size: once
CDR3: CASSVAREGYNEQFF
DNA: TGTGCCAGCAGCGTAGCGCGGGAGGGTTACAATGAGCAGTTCTTC

length: 15
V: TRBV10-3
J: TRBJ2-2
D: .
size: few
CDR3: CAIRGSQEGTGELFF
DNA: TGTGCCATCAGAGGGTCCCAGGAGGGCACCGGGGAGCTGTTTTTT

length: 13
V: TRBV7-3
J: TRBJ1-1
D: .
size: .
CDR3: CASSLVGNTEAFF
DNA: TGTGCCAGCAGCTTGGTAGGGAACACTGAAGCTTTCTTT

length: 15
V: TRBV29-1
J: TRBJ1-4
D: .
size: .
CDR3: CSVGVGTPTNEKLFF
DNA: TGCAGCGTTGGTGTGGGGACCCCAACTAATGAAAAACTGTTTTTT

length: 15
V: TRBV7-2
J: TRBJ1-4
D: TRBD1
size: .
CDR3: CASSPSRDRREKLFF
DNA: TGTGCCAGCAGCCCAAGCCGGGACAGGCGTGAAAAACTGTTTTTT

length: 12
V: TRBV29-1
J: TRBJ2-7
D: .
size: .
CDR3: CSGGLSSYEQYF
DNA: TGCAGCGGGGGGTTATCCTCCTACGAGCAGTACTTC

length: 16
V: TRBV7-9
J: TRBJ2-3
D: TRBD2
size: .
CDR3: CASSSGLAGATDTQYF
DNA: TGTGCCAGCAGCTCGGGACTAGCGGGAGCCACAGATACGCAGTATTTT

length: 13
V: TRBV6-1
J: TRBJ2-2
D: .
size: once
CDR3: CASSGSVFGELFF
DNA: TGTGCCAGCAGTGGATCAGTGTTTGGGGAGCTGTTTTTT

length: 13
V: TRBV5-1
J: TRBJ2-5
D: .
size: .
CDR3: CASSPQAVETQYF
DNA: TGCGCCAGCAGCCCGCAAGCGGTTGAGACCCAGTACTTC